This record covers a single T cell receptor beta chain. Its antigen is not known. These data belong to a study of somatic mutations in cytotoxic T cells in rheumatoid arthritis. Study-wide findings and caveats: Statistical analysis of the slight TRBV07 underrepresentation in rheumatoid arthritis patients did not adjust for multiple comparisons. Researchers did not know the antigen targets of the expanded CD8+ clones.

The CD4+ and CD8+ fractions came from positive magnetic bead selection and were purity-checked by flow cytometry. Trimming took 3 bases from V and 4 from J; bases not matched to a gene: 5. Germline CDR1 is SGDLS and CDR2 is YYNGEE. The CDR3 sequence is 14 residues long. Sequencing was performed with immunoSEQ multiplex PCR; in TCRdb, only in-frame clones are kept and a portion is missing. The data contain around 6,000 clones, roughly 80% of them singletons. This TCR came from an adult with rheumatoid arthritis. The sequenced sample consisted of CD8+ T cells sorted from blood. The chain employs TRBV9 and TRBJ1-2, with 8 bases matching TRBD1. CDR3 in amino acids: CASSAGGRAYGYTF. The CDR3 nucleotides read TGTGCCAGCAGCGCAGGGGGCCGCGCCTATGGCTACACCTTC. The variable domain in full, completed from reference TRBV9 and TRBJ1-2, reads DSGVTQTPKHLITATGQRVTLRCSPRSGDLSVYWYQQSLDQGLQFLIQYYNGEERAKGNILERFSAQQFPDLHSELNLSSLELGDSALYFCASSAGGRAYGYTFGSGTRLTVV.